This T cell receptor (beta chain) was obtained from a study of T cell repertoires in cytomegalovirus infection. Study-wide context: A matching HLA type, together with CMV infection, was signaled by public TCR beta signatures. Study outcomes and limitations: What dominated the ex vivo response were HLA-C-restricted CMV-specific TCR beta clonotypes.

Germline assignment: CDR1 LGHNA and CDR2 YSLEER. The CDR3 spans 14 residues. With V trimmed by 2 bases and J by 6 bases, 3 bases remained unmatched. With regard to this clonotype: Its target is unknown.

One entry per CDR3 protein, called by TCRdb with MiXCR from the reads. The table includes 100,000 to 120,000 distinct CDR3 sequences, around 31% detected once. Material: CD8+ T cells from cultured PBMCs, obtained from culture after CMV antigen stimulation. J is TRBJ2-1 and V is TRBV4-3; 8 positions match TRBD2. The origin of this receptor is a human donor in good health (CMV status not recorded). Some clones in this sample may be carry-over from other donors' samples. Here the CDR3 reads CASSQHSGVNEQFF. The CDR3 DNA reads TGCGCCAGCAGCCAACATAGCGGGGTCAATGAGCAGTTCTTC.